These 22 T cell receptor beta chains were sequenced from one sample in a study of siplizumab effects on memory and regulatory T cells. Sequenced by immunoSEQ multiplex PCR; TCRdb stores in-frame clones only, minus some. Found here are around 120,000 clones, roughly 94% of them singletons; the top ten hold around 1.7%. Material: non-Treg CD4+ T cells sorted from blood. These receptors all come from a human donor in good health.

V gene TRBV5-6 combines with J gene TRBJ2-7; possibly TRBD2 for D (5 bases). V was trimmed by 4 bases and J by 2 bases, leaving 13 bases between them. The CDR3 has 14 residues. CDR1 SGHDT and CDR2 YYEEEE come from the germline V gene. In DNA form, the CDR3 reads TGTGCCAGCAGCGGCGGGCCCCTCCCCTACGAGCAGTACTTC. This sequence encodes CASSGGPLPYEQYF.

The chain carries TRBV27 and TRBJ1-1, with D possibly TRBD1 on 5 matching bases. The CDR3 sequence is 15 residues long. Per the germline V gene, CDR1 is MNHEY and CDR2 is SMNVEV (reference sequence). The V gene lost 5 bases and the J gene lost 6 bases, with 19 bases spanning the gap. The CDR3 DNA reads TGTGCCAGCAGTCCTCCACAGGTTCTGAAGCCTGAAGCTTTCTTT. Its protein is CASSPPQVLKPEAFF.

J is TRBJ2-5 and V is TRBV18; possibly TRBD1 or TRBD2 for D (5 bases each). CDR1 and CDR2 (germline): KGHSH, LQKENI. The CDR3 extends over 14 amino acids. V lost 1 base and J lost 3, with 9 bases in between. CDR3 residues: CASSPRDGKETQYF. CDR3 bases: TGTGCCAGCTCACCACGGGACGGAAAAGAGACCCAGTACTTC. The full variable domain, with the rest looked up from reference TRBV18 and TRBJ2-5, is NAGVMQNPRHLVRRRGQEARLRCSPMKGHSHVYWYRQLPEEGLKFMVYLQKENIIDESGMPKERFSAEFPKEGPSILRIQQVVRGDSAAYFCASSPRDGKETQYFGPGTRLLVL.

This clone was seen once. The J gene is TRBJ2-3, the V gene TRBV11-3; D perhaps matches TRBD2 (5 bases). Trimming shortened V by 5 bases and J by 7 bases, and 10 bases separated the two germline ends. Germline CDR1 SGHNT, CDR2 YENEEA. CDR3 length equals 12 residues. The CDR3 spells CASSLGENTQYF. The CDR3 DNA reads TGTGCCAGCAGCCTCGGGGAAAATACGCAGTATTTT.

The rearrangement uses TRBV19 and TRBJ2-1; 9 bases fit TRBD1. Losses at the gene ends were 4 bases for V and 7 bases for J; bases not matched to a gene: 2. The CDR3 is 13 amino acids. The germline gives CDR1 LNHDA, CDR2 SQIVND (reference sequence). CDR3 nucleotides: TGTGCCAGTAGTAGGACAGGGGCGAATGAGCAGTTCTTC. As protein: CASSRTGANEQFF. The full variable domain, completed using reference TRBV19 and TRBJ2-1, is DGGITQSPKYLFRKEGQNVTLSCEQNLNHDAMYWYRQDPGQGLRLIYYSQIVNDFQKGDIAEGYSVSREKKESFPLTVTSAQKNPTAFYLCASSRTGANEQFFGPGTRLTVL.

This clone was detected only a few times. The gene calls are TRBV2 and TRBJ2-5; TRBD1 is a possible D gene (6 bases). There are 15 residues in the CDR3. V dropped 1 base and J dropped 4 bases, with 13 bases sitting between them. CDR1 and CDR2 from the germline V gene are SNHLY and FYNNEI. CDR3 DNA: TGTGCCAGCAGTGAAGATACAGGGAGTGGAGAGACCCAGTACTTC. It yields the protein CASSEDTGSGETQYF. The full variable domain, with the rest looked up from reference TRBV2 and TRBJ2-5, is EPEVTQTPSHQVTQMGQEVILRCVPISNHLYFYWYRQILGQKVEFLVSFYNNEISEKSEIFDDQFSVERPDGSNFTLKIRSTKLEDSAMYFCASSEDTGSGETQYFGPGTRLLVL.

This chain joins TRBV19 and TRBJ2-6; TRBD1 might be the D (5 bases). Trimming took off 8 bases at V and 4 bases at J, with 12 bases between the two ends. Germline V gene data show CDR1 as LNHDA and CDR2 as SQIVND (reference sequence). The CDR3 consists of 14 residues. The CDR3 DNA follows: TGTGCCAGTGGCAGGGATGCGGGGGCCAACGTCCTGACTTTC. Its translation is CASGRDAGANVLTF.

CDR3 in DNA: TGTGCCAGCAGCCCCACAGGGGTGGGAAACACCATATATTTT. Its translation: CASSPTGVGNTIYF. The chain uses TRBV7-9 and TRBJ1-3; 7 nucleotides match TRBD1. V was pared by 5 bases and J by 4 bases, with 5 bases of the junction left unmatched. The CDR3 consists of 14 residues. In germline, CDR1 is SEHNR, CDR2 FQNEAQ (reference sequence).

This clone was observed once. This sequence joins TRBV6-4 and TRBJ2-2; the match to TRBD1 covers 8 bases. J lost 1 base, V lost 5 bases, and 3 bases had no gene match. From germline, CDR1 is MRHNA and CDR2 SNTAGT. The CDR3 is 15 amino acids. The chain's CDR3 is CASSQDRGNTGELFF. The CDR3 DNA sequence: TGTGCCAGCAGTCAAGACAGGGGGAACACCGGGGAGCTGTTTTTT.

This chain joins TRBV6-6 and TRBJ2-1, with a weak D call TRBD1 (6 bases). Per germline, CDR1 MNHNY and CDR2 SVGAGI (reference sequence). Trimming took 10 bases from V and 8 from J, leaving 18 bases between them. This CDR3 is built from 13 residues. This chain's CDR3 is CAIGTPPADEQFF. CDR3 DNA sequence: TGTGCCATAGGGACACCTCCCGCCGATGAGCAGTTCTTC.

The chain links TRBV9 to TRBJ1-1, with a weak D call TRBD1 (5 bases). The CDR3 has 14 amino acids. Germline V CDR1 and CDR2: SGDLS, YYNGEE. Trimming pared 0 bases from V and 6 bases from J, leaving 12 bases between. The CDR3: CASSVVSGEAEAFF. The CDR3 region has the DNA TGTGCCAGCAGCGTAGTCTCGGGGGAGGCTGAAGCTTTCTTT.

V is TRBV15 and J is TRBJ2-7; 11 positions agree with TRBD2. The V gene's germline CDR1 is LNHNV and CDR2 YYDKDF (reference sequence). The CDR3 contains 17 residues. V trimming: 0 bases; J trimming: 3 bases; junction bases outside the gene matches: 7. This CDR3 reads CATSRDLLAGGLYEQYF. The CDR3 nucleotides read TGTGCCACCAGCAGAGATCTCCTAGCGGGGGGTCTCTACGAGCAGTACTTC.

The chain links TRBV4-2 to TRBJ1-1; 7 positions match TRBD1. J was trimmed by 10 bases and V by 4 bases; bases with no gene match: 6. The germline CDR1 and CDR2 sequences are LGHNA and YNFKEQ. The CDR3 is 12 amino acids. CDR3 nucleotides: TGTGCCAGCAGCCCCGACAGGGCCGGAGCTTTCTTT. Translation gives CASSPDRAGAFF.

V and J are TRBV4-2 and TRBJ1-2; D is ambiguous. The CDR3 is made up of 14 amino acids. Germline V CDR1 and CDR2: LGHNA, YNFKEQ. V shed 1 base and J shed 7 bases, with 13 bases lying between them. The CDR3 protein is CASSQAGQTAGYTF. The DNA of the CDR3 is TGTGCCAGCAGCCAAGCGGGTCAGACGGCTGGCTACACCTTC.

This sequence joins TRBV7-2 and TRBJ1-2; no reliable D call. With 5 bases removed from V and 2 bases from J, the gap between germline ends came to 18 bases. The CDR3 has 16 amino acids. Germline V gene sequence: CDR1 SGHTA, CDR2 FQGNSA. CDR3: CASSPATGRTNYGYTF. The CDR3 coding sequence is TGTGCCAGCAGCCCCGCTACGGGCAGGACCAACTATGGCTACACCTTC.

This clone showed up just once. The chain carries TRBV7-9 and TRBJ2-7, with 7 bases lining up with TRBD1. The CDR3 extends over 14 amino acids. V trimming: 1 base; J trimming: 9 bases; junction bases outside the gene matches: 9. CDR1 is SEHNR and CDR2 is FQNEAQ in the germline V gene (reference sequence). Written as DNA, the CDR3 is TGTGCCAGCAGCTTAGATAGCCGCCGGGACAGGCAGTACTTC. The encoded protein is CASSLDSRRDRQYF.

The chain carries TRBV2 and TRBJ1-2; a possible D gene is TRBD1 (6 bases). Germline V lookup: CDR1 SNHLY, CDR2 FYNNEI. Between the trimmed V and J ends, which lost 3 bases and 3 bases, there was a span of 11 bases. The CDR3 is made up of 14 amino acids. The CDR3 region has the DNA TGTGCCAGCAGTGAGATGGCAGGGGACTATGGCTACACCTTC. Translating gives CASSEMAGDYGYTF. Drawing the rest from reference TRBV2 and TRBJ1-2, the complete variable domain is EPEVTQTPSHQVTQMGQEVILRCVPISNHLYFYWYRQILGQKVEFLVSFYNNEISEKSEIFDDQFSVERPDGSNFTLKIRSTKLEDSAMYFCASSEMAGDYGYTFGSGTRLTVV.

This chain links TRBV4-1 with TRBJ1-2; 8 bases are shared with TRBD1. Trimming removed 5 bases from V and 2 bases from J; junction bases left unmatched: 7. Germline CDR1 reads MGHRA; CDR2 reads YSYEKL. The CDR3 covers 15 residues. The CDR3 nucleotides are TGCGCCAGCAGCTTCAACAGGGGGGAAAACTATGGCTACACCTTC. Translation gives CASSFNRGENYGYTF.

The chain couples TRBV5-1 to TRBJ2-5; D unclear. V was shortened by 6 bases and J by 1 base, with 10 bases between the two germline ends. Germline-derived CDR1 and CDR2 are SGHRS and YFSETQ. The CDR3 has 13 amino acids. The CDR3 region has the DNA TGCGCCAGCACCAGTAACCGCCAAGAGACCCAGTACTTC. As protein: CASTSNRQETQYF. Drawing the rest from reference TRBV5-1 and TRBJ2-5, the complete variable domain is KAGVTQTPRYLIKTRGQQVTLSCSPISGHRSVSWYQQTPGQGLQFLFEYFSETQRNKGNFPGRFSGRQFSNSRSEMNVSTLELGDSALYLCASTSNRQETQYFGPGTRLLVL.

The rearrangement joins TRBV7-2 to TRBJ2-1; 8 nucleotides line up with TRBD1. The CDR3 totals 15 residues. The germline CDR1 and CDR2 sequences are SGHTA and FQGNSA. The junction had 14 bases not matched to a gene; V was cut back by 4 bases and J by 12 bases. The CDR3 protein is CASSYMDRAAVGQFF. CDR3 in DNA: TGTGCCAGCAGCTACATGGACAGGGCAGCGGTGGGGCAGTTCTTC.

The chain recombines TRBV5-1 with TRBJ2-1; D remains ambiguous. The CDR3 consists of 13 residues. The V gene's germline CDR1 is SGHRS and CDR2 YFSETQ. The V end was cut by 1 base, the J end by 6 bases, with 8 bases between. The CDR3 sequence is CASSLIQLNEQFF. The CDR3 nucleotides read TGCGCCAGCAGCTTGATACAGCTCAATGAGCAGTTCTTC.

The rearrangement joins TRBV2 to TRBJ1-2; 9 nucleotides match TRBD1. Per the germline V gene, CDR1 is SNHLY and CDR2 is FYNNEI. V was pared by 7 bases and J by 1 base, with 7 bases of the junction left unmatched. This CDR3 contains 15 residues. The CDR3 spells CASTGQGLYNYGYTF. The CDR3 DNA sequence: TGTGCCAGCACTGGACAGGGGTTGTATAACTATGGCTACACCTTC.